These 5 T cell receptor beta chains came from one sample sequenced in a study of vaccination effects on CD4 cells after COVID-19. Their antigen targets remain unknown. Following culture for roughly 10 days, CD4+ T cells were isolated. Each participant received a vaccine that was either BNT162b2 or mRNA-1273, given as two doses. Some clones are missing from TCRdb's copy, which holds only in-frame ones; the method was immunoSEQ multiplex PCR. In the table there are approximately 29,000 clones, around 69% of which are singletons. The material sequenced was CD4+ T cells from PBMCs cultured without peptide, taken after COVID-19 vaccination. The receptors here all came from a human donor who received a COVID-19 vaccine.

V is TRBV24-1 and J is TRBJ2-1, with 9 bases that match TRBD2. The V gene end was trimmed by 1 base and the J gene end by 5 bases; junction bases not matched to a gene: 5. This CDR3 contains 16 residues. The germline V gene encodes CDR1 KGHDR and CDR2 SFDVKD. The CDR3 region is CATSDFAGGPNNEQFF. As DNA, the CDR3 is TGTGCCACCAGTGATTTTGCGGGAGGGCCCAACAATGAGCAGTTCTTC.

There are a few counts of this clone. J is TRBJ2-2 and V is TRBV20-1; D possibly uses TRBD1 or TRBD2 (5 bases each). With 3 bases removed from V and 0 bases from J, the gap between germline ends came to 8 bases. The CDR3 extends over 14 amino acids. Germline V gene data show CDR1 as DFQATT and CDR2 as SNEGSKA (reference sequence). CDR3 DNA sequence: TGCAGTGCTAGTTTGGGGGCGAACACCGGGGAGCTGTTTTTT. The encoded protein is CSASLGANTGELFF.

The rearrangement uses TRBV5-1 and TRBJ1-1, with D maybe TRBD1 (5 bases). V lost 0 bases to trimming and J lost 5 bases, with 14 bases between them. The CDR3 totals 15 residues. In germline, CDR1 is SGHRS, CDR2 YFSETQ. The CDR3 protein is CASSLATGSGTEAFF. In nucleotides, the CDR3 is TGCGCCAGCAGCTTGGCCACAGGAAGTGGGACTGAAGCTTTCTTT.

This clone has a handful of counts. The V call is TRBV2, the J call TRBJ1-5, with TRBD1 identical over 9 bases. The V gene end was trimmed by 6 bases and the J gene end by 3 bases; junction bases not matched to a gene: 9. Looked up from germline, CDR1 is SNHLY and CDR2 is FYNNEI. This CDR3 spans 16 amino acids. In DNA form, the CDR3 reads TGTGCCAGCAGGGGCCACAGGGGGCTCCCCAATCAGCCCCAGCATTTT. As protein: CASRGHRGLPNQPQHF.

This clone was counted only a few times. This chain uses TRBV27 with TRBJ2-3; D is possibly TRBD1 (5 bases). The length of the CDR3 is 13 residues. Germline CDR1 and CDR2: MNHEY and SMNVEV (reference sequence). V was clipped by 3 bases and J by 4 bases, with 8 bases between them. The CDR3 nucleotides read TGTGCCAGCAGTTTCAGGGAAGCAGATACGCAGTATTTT. This translates into CASSFREADTQYF.